This TCR beta chain was recorded in a study of blood T cells in healthy people across ages. Next came a second PCR, run for about 6 to 12 cycles, which used a sample-barcoded 5' primer along with a J-beta primer mix. Each CDR3 protein is one row after TCRdb ran MiXCR on the 5' RACE reads. Of fewer than 1,000,000 distinct CDR3 sequences detected, 35% to 60% appear once; the ten largest clones hold 18%. In germline, CDR1 is MGHRA, CDR2 YSYEKL. J gave up 7 bases and V 2 bases, and 5 bases lay outside the gene matches. The CDR3 is 15 residues long. The V gene is TRBV4-1, the J gene TRBJ2-3; 11 nucleotides agree with TRBD2. The receptor comes from an elderly man in good health. Specimen: blood. The CDR3 reads CASSQTSGSGNTQYF. The DNA of the CDR3 is TGCGCCAGCAGCCAAACTAGCGGGAGTGGAAATACGCAGTATTTT.